Reported below is one T cell receptor (beta chain). This sample is part of a study of HIV-infected children after antiretroviral therapy interruption. The TCR library was built from RNA with a 3' RACE protocol and unique molecular identifiers. TCRdb re-derived calls from the 3' RACE reads in MiXCR, one entry per CDR3 protein. The table has more than 75,000 distinct CDR3 sequences, 6.9% seen once. Treatment of the sample: PENTA 11 planned treatment interruption arm or continuous ART arm. The CDR3 consists of 14 residues. Trimming removed 4 bases at V and 2 bases at J, with 11 bases between. Germline V gene lookup returns CDR1 MNHEY and CDR2 SVGEGT.

The chain joins TRBV6-2 or TRBV6-3 to TRBJ1-1; D gene ambiguous. The TCR sequence derives from a pool of human donors with HIV. This specimen was CD45RA+ CD4+ T cells from PBMCs, pooled from several time points, taken from a donor given antiretroviral therapy, either interrupted or continuous. Subset: naive CD4+ CD45RA+ CD45RO- T cells. The CDR3, as DNA: TGTGCCAGCAGTTGGAAGAGTTTCAACACTGAAGCTTTCTTT. This gives the protein CASSWKSFNTEAFF.